Below, 6 T cell receptor beta chains from the same sample are listed, as sequenced in a study of blood T cells in healthy people across ages. The use of a sample-barcoded 5' primer and a J-beta primer mix characterized a second PCR of 7 to 11 cycles. A single record per CDR3 protein comes from TCRdb applying MiXCR to the 5' RACE reads. Among approximately 680,000 distinct CDR3 sequences listed, roughly 30% were seen once. The sample taken for sequencing was blood. These receptors were collected from a woman older than 75 in good health.

The table lists this clonotype with a few counts. The rearrangement joins TRBV7-2 to TRBJ1-1, with D possibly being TRBD1 (5 bases). This CDR3 is built from 15 residues. Germline V gene lookup returns CDR1 SGHTA and CDR2 FQGNSA. V shed 0 bases and J shed 6 bases, with 14 bases lying between them. CDR3 residues: CASSLAQGASAEAFF. The DNA of the CDR3 is TGTGCCAGCAGCTTAGCTCAGGGAGCGTCGGCTGAAGCTTTCTTT.

The chain is built from TRBV4-1 and TRBJ2-7; D not resolved. The CDR3 totals 13 residues. Germline CDR1 is MGHRA and CDR2 is YSYEKL. V was pared by 2 bases and J by 3 bases, with 8 bases between. The CDR3 loop reads CASSQTPGYEQYF. The CDR3 nucleotides read TGCGCCAGCAGCCAAACCCCGGGCTACGAGCAGTACTTC.

This clonotype was counted at least ten times. The rearrangement uses TRBV13 and TRBJ2-7, with D possibly matching TRBD2 (5 bases). Germline V gene sequence: CDR1 PRHDT, CDR2 FYEKMQ (reference sequence). V was shortened by 5 bases and J by 0 bases, with 17 bases between the two germline ends. The CDR3 spans 16 residues. CDR3 region: CASSPRGLANSYEQYF. For the CDR3, the DNA is TGTGCCAGCAGCCCCCGAGGGTTAGCGAACTCCTACGAGCAGTACTTC.

In this sample, this clonotype turned up many times. The rearrangement joins TRBV25-1 to TRBJ2-5; D may match TRBD1 or TRBD2 (6 bases each). The ends were cut back, 8 bases at V and 0 bases at J, with 19 bases in the middle. Germline lookup yields CDR1 MGHDK and CDR2 SYGVNS. This CDR3 has 16 residues. CDR3 protein: CASSRGDGGYQETQYF. The CDR3 DNA sequence: TGTGCCAGCTCCCGGGGAGACGGGGGCTACCAAGAGACCCAGTACTTC.

This clonotype was seen at least ten times. The chain joins TRBV7-2 to TRBJ1-2; the D is unclear. Germline V lookup: CDR1 SGHTA, CDR2 FQGNSA. V dropped 1 base and J dropped 4 bases, with 13 bases sitting between them. The CDR3 runs 15 residues. CDR3 sequence reads: CASSLERPAPYGYTF. The CDR3 coding sequence is TGTGCCAGCAGCTTAGAACGGCCAGCCCCCTATGGCTACACCTTC. Full variable domain (outside the CDR3, taken from reference TRBV7-2 and TRBJ1-2): GAGVSQSPSNKVTEKGKDVELRCDPISGHTALYWYRQSLGQGLEFLIYFQGNSAPDKSGLPSDRFSAERTGGSVSTLTIQRTQQEDSAVYLCASSLERPAPYGYTFGSGTRLTVV.

This sequence joins TRBV7-2 and TRBJ2-3, with a tentative D call TRBD2 (6 bases). The V gene's germline CDR1 is SGHTA and CDR2 FQGNSA. V lost 4 bases to trimming and J lost 6 bases, with 14 bases between them. The CDR3 contains 14 residues. The CDR3 spells CASSSGGWRDTQYF. As DNA, the CDR3 is TGTGCCAGCAGCTCCGGAGGGTGGCGGGATACGCAGTATTTT.